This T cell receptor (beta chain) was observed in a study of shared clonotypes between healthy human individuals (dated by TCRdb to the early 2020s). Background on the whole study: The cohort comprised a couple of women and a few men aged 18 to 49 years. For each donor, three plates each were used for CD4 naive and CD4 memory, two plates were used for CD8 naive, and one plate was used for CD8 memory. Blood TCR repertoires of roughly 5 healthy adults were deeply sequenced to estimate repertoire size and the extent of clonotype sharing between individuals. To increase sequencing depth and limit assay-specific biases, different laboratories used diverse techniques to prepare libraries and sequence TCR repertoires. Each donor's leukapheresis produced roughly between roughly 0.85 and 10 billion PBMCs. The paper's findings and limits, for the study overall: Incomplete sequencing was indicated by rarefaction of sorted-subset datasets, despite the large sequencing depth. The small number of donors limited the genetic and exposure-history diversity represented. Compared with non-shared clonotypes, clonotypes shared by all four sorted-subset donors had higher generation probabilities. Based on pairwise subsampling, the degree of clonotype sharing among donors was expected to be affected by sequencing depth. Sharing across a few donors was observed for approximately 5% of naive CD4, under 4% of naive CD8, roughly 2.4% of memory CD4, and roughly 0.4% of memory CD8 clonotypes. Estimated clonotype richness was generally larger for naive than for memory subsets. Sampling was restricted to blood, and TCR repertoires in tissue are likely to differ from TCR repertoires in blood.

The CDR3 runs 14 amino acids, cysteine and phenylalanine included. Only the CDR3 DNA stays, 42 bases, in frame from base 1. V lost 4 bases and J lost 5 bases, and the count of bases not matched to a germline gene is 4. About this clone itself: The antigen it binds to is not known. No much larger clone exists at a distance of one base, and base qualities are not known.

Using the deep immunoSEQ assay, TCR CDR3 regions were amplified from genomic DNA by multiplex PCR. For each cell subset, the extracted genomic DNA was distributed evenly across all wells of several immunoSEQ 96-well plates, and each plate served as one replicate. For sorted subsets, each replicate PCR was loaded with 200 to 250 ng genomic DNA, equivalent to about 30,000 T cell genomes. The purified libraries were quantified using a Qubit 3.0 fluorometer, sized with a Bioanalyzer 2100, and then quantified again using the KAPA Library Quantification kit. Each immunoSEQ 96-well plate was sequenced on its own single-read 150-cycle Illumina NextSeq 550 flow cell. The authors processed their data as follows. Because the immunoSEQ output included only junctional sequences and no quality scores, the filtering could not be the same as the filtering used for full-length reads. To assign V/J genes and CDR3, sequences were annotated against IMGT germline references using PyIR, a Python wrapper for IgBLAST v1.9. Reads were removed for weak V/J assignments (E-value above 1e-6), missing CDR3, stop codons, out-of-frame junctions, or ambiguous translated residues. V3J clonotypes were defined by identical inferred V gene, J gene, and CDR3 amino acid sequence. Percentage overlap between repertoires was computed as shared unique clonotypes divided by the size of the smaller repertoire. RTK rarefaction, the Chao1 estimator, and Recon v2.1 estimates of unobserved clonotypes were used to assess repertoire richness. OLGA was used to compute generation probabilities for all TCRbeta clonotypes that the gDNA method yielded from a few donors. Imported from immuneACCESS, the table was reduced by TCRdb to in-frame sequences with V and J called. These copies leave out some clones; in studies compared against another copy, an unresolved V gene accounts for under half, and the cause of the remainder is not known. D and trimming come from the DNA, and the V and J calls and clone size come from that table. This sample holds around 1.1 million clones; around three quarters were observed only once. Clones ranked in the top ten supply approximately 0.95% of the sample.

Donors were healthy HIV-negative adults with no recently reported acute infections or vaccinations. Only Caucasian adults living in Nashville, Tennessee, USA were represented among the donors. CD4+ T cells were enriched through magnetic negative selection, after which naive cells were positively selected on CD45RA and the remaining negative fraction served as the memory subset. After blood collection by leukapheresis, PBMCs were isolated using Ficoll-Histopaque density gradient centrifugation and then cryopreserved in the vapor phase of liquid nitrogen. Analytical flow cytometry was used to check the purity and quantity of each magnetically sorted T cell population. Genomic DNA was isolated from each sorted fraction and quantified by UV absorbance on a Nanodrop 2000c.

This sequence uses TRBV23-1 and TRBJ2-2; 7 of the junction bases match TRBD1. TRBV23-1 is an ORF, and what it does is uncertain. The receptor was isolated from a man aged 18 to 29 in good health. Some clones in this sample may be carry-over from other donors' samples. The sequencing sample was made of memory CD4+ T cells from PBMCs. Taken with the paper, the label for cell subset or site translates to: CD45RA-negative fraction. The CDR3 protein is CASSPRGRTGELFF. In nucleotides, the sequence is TGCGCCAGCAGTCCAAGGGGGCGGACCGGGGAGCTGTTTTTT.